This entry lists 26 T cell receptor beta chains sequenced from one sample in a study of T cells after yellow fever vaccination. From the 5' RACE reads, TCRdb called clonotypes with MiXCR, one entry per CDR3 protein. The sample includes about 75,000 distinct CDR3 sequences, more than 5.5% of them seen just once. The sequencing used CD8+ T cells sorted from PBMCs, collected 10 to 11 days after the first yellow fever vaccination. The receptors derive from a man younger than 35 who received the YFV17D yellow fever vaccine.

This clonotype was recorded many times. This chain links TRBV18 with TRBJ1-3; tentative D call: TRBD1 (5 bases). Germline-derived CDR1 and CDR2 are KGHSH and LQKENI. The CDR3 has 17 amino acids. Between the trimmed V and J ends, which lost 4 bases and 0 bases, there was a span of 16 bases. CDR3 nucleotides: TGTGCCAGCTCACGTGACCCCGGGGCGAGCTCTGGAAACACCATATATTTT. Translation gives CASSRDPGASSGNTIYF.

At least ten counts were recorded for this clonotype. CDR3 nucleotide sequence: TGTGCCAGCGGGGTCAGGGACAGCCTTCTATATGGCTACACCTTC. Protein product: CASGVRDSLLYGYTF. The chain employs TRBV12-3 or TRBV12-4 and TRBJ1-2, with 7 bases that match TRBD1. This CDR3 comprises 15 residues. With V trimmed by 8 bases and J by 5 bases, 14 bases remained unmatched.

This clonotype was counted only a few times. The chain is built from TRBV4-1 and TRBJ2-7; no definite D call. CDR1 and CDR2 from the germline V gene are MGHRA and YSYEKL. This CDR3 comprises 13 residues. Trimming took 2 bases from V and 0 from J, leaving 5 bases between them. The CDR3 DNA sequence: TGCGCCAGCAGCCAAATCATCTCCTACGAGCAGTACGTC. Its translation: CASSQIISYEQYV.

This clonotype was recorded at least ten times. The chain joins TRBV12-3 or TRBV12-4 to TRBJ2-7, with TRBD1 as a possible D gene (6 bases). The ends were cut back, 6 bases at V and 3 bases at J, with 9 bases in the middle. The CDR3 totals 12 residues. CDR3: CASRQGGYEQYF. The CDR3 region has the DNA TGTGCCAGCAGACAGGGTGGCTACGAGCAGTACTTC.

V usage is TRBV4-1 and J usage is TRBJ1-4; D remains unclear. CDR3 length: 16 amino acids. Trimming cost V 4 bases and J 8 bases, with 20 bases left between them. The germline V gene encodes CDR1 MGHRA and CDR2 YSYEKL. Written as DNA, the CDR3 is TGCGCCAGCAGCCCTCGCGGGGATGCCGAGGAGGAAAAACTGTTTTTT. It encodes CASSPRGDAEEEKLFF.

This clonotype was counted ten times or more. V and J are TRBV28 and TRBJ2-1, with 7 bases fitting TRBD1. The V segment lost 4 bases and the J segment 9 bases; nucleotides outside the gene matches: 6. The V gene's germline CDR1 is MDHEN and CDR2 SYDVKM. This CDR3 comprises 13 residues. The CDR3, as DNA: TGTGCCAGCAGTTCCCCACAGGGGCGTGAGCAGTTCTTC. Its translation is CASSSPQGREQFF.

This clonotype has ten or more counts. The chain is built from TRBV12-3 or TRBV12-4 and TRBJ1-4; D gene uncertain. CDR3 length: 17 residues. The ends were cut back, 3 bases at V and 0 bases at J, with 14 bases in the middle. The CDR3 coding sequence is TGTGCCAGCAGTTTCCTCCTCTACAAGCCAACTAATGAAAAACTGTTTTTT. Amino acid sequence: CASSFLLYKPTNEKLFF.

This clonotype occurred many times. The genes are TRBV29-1 and TRBJ2-2, with D hard to call. CDR3 length: 11 residues. Trimming cost V 1 base and J 8 bases, with 5 bases left between them. Germline V gene sequence: CDR1 SQVTM, CDR2 ANQGSEA. The CDR3 spells CSVEVPGELFF. In nucleotides, the CDR3 is TGCAGCGTTGAAGTTCCGGGGGAGCTGTTTTTT.

For this clonotype: A read error is possible here, since a much larger clone lies one base away. V gene TRBV20-1 combines with J gene TRBJ2-7; 9 nucleotides agree with TRBD1. Germline V CDR1 and CDR2: DFQATT, SNEGSKA (reference sequence). The CDR3 runs 16 residues. The CDR3 DNA follows: TGCCGTGCTAGAGGCGGGACAGGGTTCCCGACATACGAGCAGTACGTC. This translates into CRARGGTGFPTYEQYV.

The chain combines TRBV18 with TRBJ2-5; either TRBD1 or TRBD2 may supply D (5 bases each). Germline V gene sequence: CDR1 KGHSH, CDR2 LQKENI. The CDR3 contains 19 residues. The V gene lost 4 bases and the J gene lost 2 bases, with 26 bases spanning the gap. In DNA form, the CDR3 reads TGTGCCAGCTCACGAGGGGCCCAAATCTATACTCCTCTACAAGAGACCCAGTACTTC. Protein sequence: CASSRGAQIYTPLQETQYF.

This clonotype was observed a few times. The gene calls are TRBV19 and TRBJ1-2; unclear D gene. CDR3 size: 13 residues. Deletions cut 5 bases from V and 4 bases from J, with 11 bases between. Germline CDR1 reads LNHDA; CDR2 reads SQIVND (reference sequence). The CDR3 coding sequence is TGTGCCAGTAGTTTCCGGAGCGTCTATGGCTACACCTTC. Translation gives CASSFRSVYGYTF.

This clonotype was seen many times. V gene TRBV12-3 or TRBV12-4 combines with J gene TRBJ2-1; D possibly matches TRBD1 or TRBD2 (5 bases each). This CDR3 has 11 amino acids. V was shortened by 3 bases and J by 8 bases, with 5 bases between the two germline ends. The CDR3 bases are TGTGCCAGCAGTTTGGGGGATGAGCAGTTCTTC. Amino acids: CASSLGDEQFF.

This clonotype has a handful of counts. As DNA, the CDR3 is TGTGCCAGCAGCTTCGGGACAGATCAAACTGGAAACACCATATATTTT. It yields the protein CASSFGTDQTGNTIYF. The genes are TRBV11-2 and TRBJ1-3; TRBD1 matches 7 bases. Germline V gene sequence: CDR1 SGHAT, CDR2 FQNNGV. The V gene end was trimmed by 3 bases and the J gene end by 2 bases; junction bases not matched to a gene: 7. The CDR3 has 16 amino acids.

This chain links TRBV5-1 with TRBJ2-2; a weak D match, TRBD1 (5 bases). This CDR3 comprises 16 residues. V was cut by 4 bases and J by 4 bases, with 17 bases left in between. The germline CDR1 and CDR2 sequences are SGHRS and YFSETQ. This chain's CDR3 is CASSLVLGDATGELFF. CDR3 bases: TGCGCCAGCAGCCTGGTATTAGGGGATGCCACCGGGGAGCTGTTTTTT.

This clonotype was recorded many times. V usage is TRBV15 and J usage is TRBJ2-1; D remains ambiguous. The CDR3 runs 14 residues. Germline values: CDR1 LNHNV, CDR2 YYDKDF (reference sequence). The V end lost 0 bases, the J end lost 8 bases, and 11 bases lay between the germline ends. CDR3 protein: CATSRDLRRDEQFF. The CDR3 nucleotides are TGTGCCACCAGCAGAGATCTACGCCGGGATGAGCAGTTCTTC.

This clonotype was counted only a few times. The rearrangement uses TRBV6-1 and TRBJ1-1; possible D gene TRBD1, 6 bases. This CDR3 has 15 residues. Germline CDR1 and CDR2: MNHNS and SASEGT. Trimming removed 7 bases from V and 6 bases from J, with 21 bases in between. This chain's CDR3 is CASTGVLGGSPEAFF. CDR3 DNA sequence: TGTGCCAGCACCGGGGTCCTAGGGGGGAGTCCTGAAGCTTTCTTT.

This clonotype has ten or more counts. The chain uses TRBV7-2 and TRBJ2-5; D is ambiguous. CDR1 is SGHTA, CDR2 FQGNSA, per germline. This CDR3 spans 14 amino acids. Trimming cost V 3 bases and J 4 bases, with 12 bases left between them. The CDR3 DNA is TGTGCCAGCAGCTTCAAAGGGTGGAGAGAGACCCAGTACTTC. It yields the protein CASSFKGWRETQYF.

This clonotype has a count of ten or more. V gene TRBV7-2 combines with J gene TRBJ2-1; tentative D call: TRBD1 (5 bases). The CDR3 has 15 amino acids. Germline V gives CDR1 SGHTA, CDR2 FQGNSA. Between the trimmed V and J ends, which lost 5 bases and 7 bases, there was a span of 18 bases. The CDR3 DNA reads TGTGCCAGCAGCGAGACAGCCCCTGTAGATAATGAGCAGTTCTTC. Translated: CASSETAPVDNEQFF.

The rearrangement links TRBV29-1 to TRBJ1-2; no definite D call. Germline V gene data show CDR1 as SQVTM and CDR2 as ANQGSEA. V was cut by 4 bases and J by 8 bases, with 5 bases left in between. The CDR3 covers 9 residues. The CDR3 reads CSVVSGYTF. The CDR3 bases are TGCAGCGTTGTTTCCGGCTACACCTTC.

The rearrangement joins TRBV7-9 to TRBJ2-1; 9 nucleotides agree with TRBD1. Per germline, CDR1 SEHNR and CDR2 FQNEAQ (reference sequence). With 3 bases clipped from V and 4 bases from J, the junction kept 4 bases outside the gene matches. The CDR3 extends over 15 amino acids. The CDR3 spells CASSFTGGWYNEQFF. Written as DNA, the CDR3 is TGTGCCAGCAGCTTCACAGGGGGCTGGTACAATGAGCAGTTCTTC.

CDR3 sequence reads: CASSLSGLGLNEKLFF. CDR3 nucleotide sequence: TGTGCCAGCAGCTTATCAGGCCTTGGTCTTAATGAAAAACTGTTTTTT. The chain carries TRBV7-9 and TRBJ1-4; D is undetermined. This CDR3 spans 16 amino acids. V shed 2 bases and J shed 4 bases, with 14 bases lying between them. Per the germline V gene, CDR1 is SEHNR and CDR2 is FQNEAQ (reference sequence).

The rearrangement uses TRBV11-2 and TRBJ1-1; a weak D match, TRBD1 (5 bases). The CDR3 extends over 15 amino acids. The germline CDR1 and CDR2 sequences are SGHAT and FQNNGV. With 1 base removed from V and 1 base from J, the gap between germline ends came to 10 bases. CDR3 region: CASSLAGQGNTEAFF. In DNA, the CDR3 is TGTGCCAGCAGCTTAGCCGGGCAGGGGAACACTGAAGCTTTCTTT.

V gene TRBV11-2 combines with J gene TRBJ2-1; the D call may be TRBD1 or TRBD2 (6 bases each). Germline CDR1 is SGHAT and CDR2 is FQNNGV. The CDR3 length is 16 residues. V was pared by 1 base and J by 6 bases, with 16 bases between. CDR3 sequence: CASSLGLGGRANEQFF. Here the CDR3 DNA reads TGTGCCAGCAGCTTAGGGCTTGGGGGGCGCGCCAATGAGCAGTTCTTC.

The chain recombines TRBV7-9 with TRBJ2-7, with D possibly being TRBD2 (5 bases). From germline, CDR1 is SEHNR and CDR2 FQNEAQ (reference sequence). The CDR3 totals 14 residues. V gave up 4 bases and J gave up 5 bases, with 15 bases separating them. The CDR3 here is CASSSGSPGDEQYF. CDR3 nucleotides: TGTGCCAGCAGCTCCGGCTCGCCCGGGGACGAGCAGTACTTC.

This clonotype has ten or more counts. The chain employs TRBV5-1 and TRBJ2-1; a weak D match, TRBD2 (6 bases). Between the trimmed V and J ends, which lost 6 bases and 8 bases, there was a span of 12 bases. Germline CDR1 and CDR2: SGHRS and YFSETQ. The CDR3 extends over 12 amino acids. In DNA form, the CDR3 reads TGCGCCAGCAAGTACGGGAGCCATGAGCAGTTCTTC. Translated: CASKYGSHEQFF. Full variable domain (remainder filled in from reference TRBV5-1 and TRBJ2-1): KAGVTQTPRYLIKTRGQQVTLSCSPISGHRSVSWYQQTPGQGLQFLFEYFSETQRNKGNFPGRFSGRQFSNSRSEMNVSTLELGDSALYLCASKYGSHEQFFGPGTRLTVL.

At least ten counts were recorded for this clonotype. This chain uses TRBV10-3 with TRBJ1-1; no definite D call. The CDR3 is 17 residues long. V was shortened by 3 bases and J by 0 bases, with 17 bases between the two germline ends. The germline gives CDR1 ENHRY, CDR2 SYGVKD. The CDR3 here is CAISDFEPDPLNTEAFF. CDR3 DNA sequence: TGTGCCATCAGTGATTTCGAACCCGACCCCTTGAACACTGAAGCTTTCTTT.